The entry below gives a single TCR beta chain sequence along with its context. The data were obtained in a study of technical replicates of blood from several donors. This CDR3 region has 15 residues. Germline V lookup: CDR1 MNHEY, CDR2 SVGAGI. The V gene lost 6 bases and the J gene lost 0 bases, with 12 bases spanning the gap. Sequencing was performed with immunoSEQ multiplex PCR; in TCRdb, only in-frame clones are kept and a portion is missing. The profile shows 74,000 or so clones, 85% to 95% of them singletons. The receptor comes from a human donor in good health. The rearrangement uses TRBV6-5 and TRBJ1-5, with unresolved D. Sequenced sample: T cells isolated from PBMCs. The CDR3 region is CASSPELYSNQPQHF. The CDR3 DNA reads as TGTGCCAGCAGCCCCGAGCTTTATAGCAATCAGCCCCAGCATTTT.